The sequence of this T cell receptor (beta chain) was determined in a study of cytomegalovirus exposure and HLA in healthy donors. The CDR3 has 13 residues. The ends were cut back, 6 bases at V and 7 bases at J, with 15 bases in the middle. Germline-derived CDR1 and CDR2 are MNHEY and SMNVEV (reference sequence). As concerns this clone: Its cognate antigen is unknown.

Primers included in the PCR were 60 Vbeta and 13 Jbeta primers. Assay used: immunoSEQ multiplex PCR; TCRdb lists only in-frame clones, some missing. Its listing shows about 55,000 clones. Points from the study as a whole: Later on, an analysis tied approximately 17,000 TCR beta sequences to HLA alleles at 0.05 false discovery rate. Later analysis indicated greater clonal expansion among HLA-associated TCR beta chains than among equally common other chains.

The sequencing sample was made of PBMCs. The sequence was collected from a man aged 50 or older in good health and CMV-seropositive. This sequence joins TRBV27 and TRBJ1-1, with a possible D match to TRBD1 (5 bases). In DNA form, the CDR3 reads TGTGCCAGCAGCGGGACGGGGAGGGGTGAAGCTTTCTTT. Its translation is CASSGTGRGEAFF.